This TCR beta chain derives from a study of cytomegalovirus exposure and HLA in healthy donors. Study-wide background: Assignment to the Caucasian-associated ancestry cluster applied to approximately 79% of the approximately 400 genotyped donors.

A multiplex PCR was run with 60 Vbeta primers and 13 Jbeta primers. Only in-frame clones appear in the TCRdb table, and some are missing; sequencing was by immunoSEQ multiplex PCR. The sample has 170,000 or so clones; around 80% are singletons. For this clone: Its antigen is still unknown.

Germline lookup yields CDR1 SGHTA and CDR2 FQGNSA. The ends lost 3 bases at V and 6 bases at J; junction bases unmatched: 5. This CDR3 comprises 15 residues. Findings and caveats of the study: The authors considered a cluster of highly shared sequence variants likely to be a sequencing artifact. The study labeled about 160 TCR beta chains cytomegalovirus-associated.

All donors participated as healthy donors of bone marrow. The gene calls are TRBV7-2 and TRBJ1-6; TRBD1 matches 7 bases. The receptor comes from a woman aged 45-65 years in good health and CMV-seropositive. Sequencing was carried out using PBMCs. The DNA of the CDR3 is TGTGCCAGCAGCTTTACGGGACAGACTAATTCACCCCTCCACTTT. It is translated as CASSFTGQTNSPLHF.